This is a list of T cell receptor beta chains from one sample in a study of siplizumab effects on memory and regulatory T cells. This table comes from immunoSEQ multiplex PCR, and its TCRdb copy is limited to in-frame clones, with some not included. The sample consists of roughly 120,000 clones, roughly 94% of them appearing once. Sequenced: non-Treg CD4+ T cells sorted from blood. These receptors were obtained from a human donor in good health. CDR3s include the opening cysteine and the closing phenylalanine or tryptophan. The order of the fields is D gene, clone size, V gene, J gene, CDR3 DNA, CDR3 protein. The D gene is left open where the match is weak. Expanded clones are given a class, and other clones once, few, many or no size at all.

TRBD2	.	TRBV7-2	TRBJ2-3	TGTGCCAGCAGTCGACTAGCGGACAGCACAGATACGCAGTATTTT	CASSRLADSTDTQYF
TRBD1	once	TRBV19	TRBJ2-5	TGTGCCAGTAGTATAGATCCCCCGGGACAGGGGCGAGAGACCCAGTACTTC	CASSIDPPGQGRETQYF
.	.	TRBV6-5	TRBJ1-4	TGTGCCAGCAGTTACTCCTCAGGGAGAGGAGAAAAACTGTTTTTT	CASSYSSGRGEKLFF
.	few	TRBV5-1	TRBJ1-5	TGCGCCAGCAGCTTGCAACCGAATAGCAATCAGCCCCAGCATTTT	CASSLQPNSNQPQHF
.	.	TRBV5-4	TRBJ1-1	TGTGCCAGCAGCTTGGGGGGAAGGAACACTGAAGCTTTCTTT	CASSLGGRNTEAFF
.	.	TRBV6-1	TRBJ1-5	TGTGCCAGCAGTGAGACCTCTCGGAGTCAGCCCCAGCATTTT	CASSETSRSQPQHF
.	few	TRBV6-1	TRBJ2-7	TGTGCCAGCAGTGGACAGCGAGTAGGCTCCTACGAGCAGTACTTC	CASSGQRVGSYEQYF
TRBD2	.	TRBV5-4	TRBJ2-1	TGTGCCAGCAGCGGAACCGGGACTAGCGGGGGGGTGCCCTACAATGAGCAGTTCTTC	CASSGTGTSGGVPYNEQFF
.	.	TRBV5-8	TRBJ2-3	TGTGCCAGCAGCTTGGGCCAGGGGGGTACAGATACGCAGTATTTT	CASSLGQGGTDTQYF
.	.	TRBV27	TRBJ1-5	TGTGCCAGCAGCCCTACCGGACAGCCTTTAATCAATCAGCCCCAGCATTTT	CASSPTGQPLINQPQHF
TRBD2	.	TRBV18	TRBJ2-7	TGTGCCAGCGCGGGGACTAGCGCCTACGAGCAGTACTTC	CASAGTSAYEQYF
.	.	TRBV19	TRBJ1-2	TGTGCCAGTAGTAGATTATCGGGGGGCTATGGCTACACCTTC	CASSRLSGGYGYTF
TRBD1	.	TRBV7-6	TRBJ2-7	TGTGCCAGCAGCCCCGGACAGGGGTTCTACGAGCAGTACTTC	CASSPGQGFYEQYF
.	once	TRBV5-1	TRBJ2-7	TGCGCCAGCAGCTCAGCCCGGCCCGCCGCCTACGAGCAGTACTTC	CASSSARPAAYEQYF
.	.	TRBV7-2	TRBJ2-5	TGTGCCAGCAGCCTAAACAGGGAAGGAGAGACCCAGTACTTC	CASSLNREGETQYF
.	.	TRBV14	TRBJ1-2	TGTGCCAGCAGCCCGGTTTATCAGTGGCCGTATGGCTACACCTTC	CASSPVYQWPYGYTF
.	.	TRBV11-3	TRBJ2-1	TGTGCCAGCAGCTCTTACATCAGCGGTGAGCAGTTCTTC	CASSSYISGEQFF
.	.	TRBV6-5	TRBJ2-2	TGTGCCAGCAGTCCGACATTTGGGGAGCTGTTTTTT	CASSPTFGELFF
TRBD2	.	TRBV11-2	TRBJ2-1	TGTGCCAGCAGCCTCTACGGGACTAGCGGGAGTAATGAGCAGTTCTTC	CASSLYGTSGSNEQFF
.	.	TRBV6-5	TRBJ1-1	TGTGCCAGCAGTCGCCCGGGAGGGGGAGTCACTGAAGCTTTCTTT	CASSRPGGGVTEAFF
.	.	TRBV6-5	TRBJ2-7	TGTGCCAGCAGTAGGGCGGACCCTTCCTACGAGCAGTACTTC	CASSRADPSYEQYF
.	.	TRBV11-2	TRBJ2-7	TGTGCCAGCAGCTCAGGACAGCCCCGCCAGTACTTC	CASSSGQPRQYF
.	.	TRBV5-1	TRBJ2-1	TGCGCCAGCAGCTTTTCCCCCGGGGGACACAATGAGCAGTTCTTC	CASSFSPGGHNEQFF
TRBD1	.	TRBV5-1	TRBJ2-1	TGCGCCAGCAGCCCGAGACTGACGGACAGGGTGGTGAATGAGCAGTTCTTC	CASSPRLTDRVVNEQFF
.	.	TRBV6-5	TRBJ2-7	TGTGCCAGCAGTTACTACCCCTCACAGGGCACCTACGAGCAGTACTTC	CASSYYPSQGTYEQYF
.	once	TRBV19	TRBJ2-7	TGTGCCAGTAGTGATCCCGGCGGGACGGTCGAGCAGTACTTC	CASSDPGGTVEQYF
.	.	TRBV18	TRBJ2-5	TGTGCCAGCTCACCATTCGACATGGATCTGGAGACCCAGTACTTC	CASSPFDMDLETQYF
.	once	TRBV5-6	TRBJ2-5	TGTGCCAGCAGCTTGAGGGGGGAAGAGACCCAGTACTTC	CASSLRGEETQYF
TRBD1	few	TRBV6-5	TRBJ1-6	TGTGCCAGCAGTTACGGAGACAGGGGTAATTCACCCCTCCACTTT	CASSYGDRGNSPLHF
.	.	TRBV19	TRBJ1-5	TGTGCCAGCAAAACGGGACGACACCTTAGCAATCAGCCCCAGCATTTT	CASKTGRHLSNQPQHF
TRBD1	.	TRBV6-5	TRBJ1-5	TGTGCCAGCAGTCAGGGGGGTAACGGGCAGCCCCAGCATTTT	CASSQGGNGQPQHF
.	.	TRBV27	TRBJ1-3	TGTGCCAGCAGTCCTTCGGGACTTTCCAGCTCTGGAAACACCATATATTTT	CASSPSGLSSSGNTIYF
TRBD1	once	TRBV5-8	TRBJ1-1	TGTGCCAGCAGCTTGGGCCGGGACAGGTTGGGCGGACGAGCTTTCTTT	CASSLGRDRLGGRAFF
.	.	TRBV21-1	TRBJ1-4	TGTGCCAGCAGCAGAGGGCCAGCAACTAATGAAAAACTGTTTTTT	CASSRGPATNEKLFF
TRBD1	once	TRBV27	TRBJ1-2	TGTGCCAGCAGTTTAGGACAGGGCTATGGCTACACCTTC	CASSLGQGYGYTF
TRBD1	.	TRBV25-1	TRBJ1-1	TGTGCCAGCAGTGAGACAGGGGGCGGCACTGAAGCTTTCTTT	CASSETGGGTEAFF